This entry concerns a single TCR beta chain. The target antigen is unknown. This sample is part of a study of cytomegalovirus exposure and HLA in healthy donors. Study-wide results and limits: Researchers reported that a few CMV-associated chains were confirmed in vitro as CMV antigen-specific.

Primers for the PCR totalled 60 Vbeta and 13 Jbeta. TCRdb's copy holds only in-frame clones and misses some; the assay was immunoSEQ multiplex PCR. This sample's clone table lists about 39,000 clones. Germline-derived CDR1 and CDR2 are LNHDA and SQIVND (reference sequence). Trimming took 5 bases from V and 4 from J, leaving 17 bases between them. The CDR3 is made up of 15 amino acids. Material: PBMCs. This receptor was obtained from a woman between 25 and 40 years old in good health and CMV-seropositive. V is TRBV19 and J is TRBJ2-5, with D perhaps TRBD1 (5 bases). CDR3 nucleotide sequence: TGTGCCAGTAGTCCCTCTCGAAGGGGCCGAGAGACCCAGTACTTC. Its translation is CASSPSRRGRETQYF.